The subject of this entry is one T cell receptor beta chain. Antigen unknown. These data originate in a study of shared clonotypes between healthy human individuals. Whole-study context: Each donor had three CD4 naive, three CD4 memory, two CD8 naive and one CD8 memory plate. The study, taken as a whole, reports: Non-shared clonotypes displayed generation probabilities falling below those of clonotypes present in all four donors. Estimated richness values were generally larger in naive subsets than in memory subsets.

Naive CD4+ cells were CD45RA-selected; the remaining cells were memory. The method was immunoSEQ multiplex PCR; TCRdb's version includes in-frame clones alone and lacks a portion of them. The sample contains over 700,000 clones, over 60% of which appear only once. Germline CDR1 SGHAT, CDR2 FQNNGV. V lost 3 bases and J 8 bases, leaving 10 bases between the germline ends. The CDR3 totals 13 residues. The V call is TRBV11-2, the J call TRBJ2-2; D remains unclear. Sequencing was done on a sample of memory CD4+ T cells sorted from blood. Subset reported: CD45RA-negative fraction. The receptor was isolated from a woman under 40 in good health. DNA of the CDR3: TGTGCCAGCAGCTTTTTCTCACCGGGGGAGCTGTTTTTT. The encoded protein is CASSFFSPGELFF.